Listed below are T cell receptor beta chains from one sample, sequenced in a study of cytomegalovirus exposure and HLA in healthy donors. Using immunoSEQ multiplex PCR, the repertoire was profiled, and TCRdb retains in-frame clones only, with some absent. Among tens of thousands of clones listed, roughly two thirds were seen once. Sequences were obtained from PBMCs. These receptors came from a man between 60 and 75 years old in good health and CMV-seropositive. CDR3s include the opening cysteine and the closing phenylalanine or tryptophan. D genes are given only for firm matches. Size tells how often a clone was seen (once, few, many) or the class of an expanded clone, and some rows leave it out.

TRBD1 . TRBJ1-6 TRBV30 TGTGCCTCGACAGGGGGCTATTCACCCCTCCACTTT CASTGGYSPLHF
TRBD2 few TRBJ2-5 TRBV5-5 TGTGCCAGCAGCTTGGGGACTAGCGGGATGGGGACGGGCGAGACCCAGTACTTC CASSLGTSGMGTGETQYF
TRBD2 . TRBJ2-3 TRBV5-6 TGTGCCAGCAGCGACCTGGGACTAGCGGAGAACACAGATACGCAGTATTTT CASSDLGLAENTDTQYF
TRBD1 . TRBJ2-1 TRBV10-1 TGCGCCAGCAGTGATACAGGGGGCGCCTACAATGAGCAGTTCTTC CASSDTGGAYNEQFF
. . TRBJ1-4 TRBV5-1 TGCGCCAGCAGCTTTAGACAGGCCAACCCTAATGAAAAACTGTTTTTT CASSFRQANPNEKLFF
. . TRBJ1-4 TRBV4-2 TGTGCCAGCAGCCAAGACTGGGGGCGAGGCGAAAAACTGTTTTTT CASSQDWGRGEKLFF
TRBD2 . TRBJ2-2 TRBV30 TGTGCCTGGAGTGGGACTAGCGGGAGGTTGTTTACCGGGGAGCTGTTTTTT CAWSGTSGRLFTGELFF
. . TRBJ2-7 TRBV7-2 TGTGCCAGCAGCTTAGCCGGGATTGGGGAGCAGTACTTC CASSLAGIGEQYF
. . TRBJ2-1 TRBV5-1 TGCGCCAGCAGCTTGGCCCCAGACAATGAGCAGTTCTTC CASSLAPDNEQFF
. once TRBJ1-3 TRBV7-9 TGTGCCAGCCCAGAAGGAAACACCATATATTTT CASPEGNTIYF
TRBD1 . TRBJ2-2 TRBV4-3 TGCGCCAGCAGCCATTACAGGGGAACCGGGGAGCTGTTTTTT CASSHYRGTGELFF
TRBD2 . TRBJ2-5 TRBV4-1 TGCGCCAGCAGCCAAGGAACGACTAGCGGAGCTCAAGAGACCCAGTACTTC CASSQGTTSGAQETQYF
TRBD2 . TRBJ2-2 TRBV5-1 TGCGCCAGCAGCCAGAAATCTAGCGGCGGGTACACCGGGGAGCTGTTTTTT CASSQKSSGGYTGELFF
TRBD1 . TRBJ1-5 TRBV7-2 TGTGCCAGCAGCCTACAGGGGCAGGGTCAGCCCCAGCATTTT CASSLQGQGQPQHF
TRBD1 . TRBJ1-2 TRBV5-1 TGCGCCAGCAGCCCCTCATCGACCGGGACAGGTGGCTACACCTTC CASSPSSTGTGGYTF
TRBD2 . TRBJ2-1 TRBV7-6 TGTGCCAGCAGCTATCTAGCGGGATCCTACAATGAGCAGTTCTTC CASSYLAGSYNEQFF
TRBD1 . TRBJ1-1 TRBV2 TGTGCCAGCGGTCTGGACAGGGACACTGAAGCTTTCTTT CASGLDRDTEAFF
TRBD2 . TRBJ2-1 TRBV5-1 TGCGCCAGCAGCACCGGGACTAGCGGGAGTGGTGAGCAGTTCTTC CASSTGTSGSGEQFF
TRBD1 few TRBJ1-6 TRBV6-1 TGTGCCAGCAGTTTGACAGGGGGCGGCTATTCACCCCTCCACTTT CASSLTGGGYSPLHF
. . TRBJ2-2 TRBV5-4 TGTGCCAGCAGCCTTCGGCAGGGCATATCGAACACCGGGGAGCTGTTTTTT CASSLRQGISNTGELFF
. few TRBJ2-3 TRBV9 TGTGCCAGCAGCGTCGAGGTCCGGAGCACAGATACGCAGTATTTT CASSVEVRSTDTQYF
. . TRBJ2-5 TRBV28 TGTGCCAGCAGCTATGTGGATGCAGGGGGGTTACTACAAGAGACCCAGTACTTC CASSYVDAGGLLQETQYF
. few TRBJ1-2 TRBV6-6 TGTGCCAGCCTCTATTATCCGGACAGCATCTATGGCTACACCTTC CASLYYPDSIYGYTF
. . TRBJ2-7 TRBV19 TGTGCCAGTAGTGGGCGGGACAGTACTTACGAGCAGTACTTC CASSGRDSTYEQYF
. few TRBJ1-1 TRBV6-5 TGTGCCAGCAAGCTTTACCTTTCAATGAACACTGAAGCTTTCTTT CASKLYLSMNTEAFF
. once TRBJ2-3 TRBV7-2 TGTGCCAGCAGCCCAATGGCCAGCACAGATACGCAGTATTTT CASSPMASTDTQYF
TRBD1 . TRBJ2-7 TRBV6-6 TGTGCCAGCAGTTGGGACAGGGGCTACGAGCAGTACTTC CASSWDRGYEQYF
TRBD2 . TRBJ2-7 TRBV18 TGTGCCAGCTCTCCGGGACTAGCGGCCTACGAGCAGTACTTC CASSPGLAAYEQYF
. . TRBJ2-1 TRBV2 TGTGCCAGCAGTGAAAGACTAGAACAGTTCTTC CASSERLEQFF
TRBD2 . TRBJ2-3 TRBV5-1 TGCGCCAGCAGCGTTAGCGGGTGGGGCACAGATACGCAGTATTTT CASSVSGWGTDTQYF
TRBD2 . TRBJ2-7 TRBV27 TGTGCCAGCCGACAGACTAGCGGTGCATTTGAGCAGTACTTC CASRQTSGAFEQYF
. . TRBJ1-1 TRBV14 TGTGCCAGCAGCCAACCTTCCTTGAAGACATCTTTCTTT CASSQPSLKTSFF
. . TRBJ1-5 TRBV28 TGTGCCAGCAGAAGGCTCGCGGACTATAGCAATCAGCCCCAGCATTTT CASRRLADYSNQPQHF
TRBD2 . TRBJ2-1 TRBV7-2 TGTGCCAGCAGCTTAGGGGGACTAGCGGGAGCCTCCGGGTACAATGAGCAGTTCTTC CASSLGGLAGASGYNEQFF
TRBD2 once TRBJ2-1 TRBV25-1 TGTGCCAGCACCGCGGTGCGGGAGGGTGGGGTTCTGTTCTTC CASTAVREGGVLFF
TRBD2 . TRBJ2-1 TRBV27 TGTGCCAGCAGAGTGGGACTAGCGGGAGCAAATGAGCAGTTCTTC CASRVGLAGANEQFF
TRBD2 . TRBJ2-1 TRBV4-2 TGTGCCAGCACCCGAACTAGCGGGGGGCCAAAGGAGGAGCAGTTCTTC CASTRTSGGPKEEQFF
. few TRBJ2-7 TRBV5-4 TGTGCCAGCAGCTTGGACAGGGAATGGCAGTACTTC CASSLDREWQYF
TRBD2 once TRBJ2-3 TRBV7-2 TGTGCCAGCAGCCCGCTAGCGGGGGGCCTCACAGATACGCAGTATTTT CASSPLAGGLTDTQYF
. . TRBJ2-1 TRBV6-6 TGTGCCAGCAGCACCAACCAGGGGATCTCCTACAATGAGCAGTTCTTC CASSTNQGISYNEQFF
TRBD1 few TRBJ2-7 TRBV6-5 TGTGCCAGCAGTTACCTCGGGACAGGGGAGTTGTACGAGCAGTACTTC CASSYLGTGELYEQYF
TRBD1 . TRBJ1-4 TRBV5-5 TGTGCCAGCAGCAATGGACAGGTCCTTAATGAAAAACTGTTTTTT CASSNGQVLNEKLFF
TRBD1 . TRBJ1-2 TRBV5-4 TGTGCCAGCACCGATGGGACAGACTATGGCTACACCTTC CASTDGTDYGYTF
TRBD1 . TRBJ2-7 TRBV6-1 TGTGCCGGGACGACGGGACAGGGGGCGGGCGAGCAGTACTTC CAGTTGQGAGEQYF
TRBD2 . TRBJ2-3 TRBV29-1 TGCAGCGCCGATGGGGCTAGCGGGAGGATGGCGGATACGCAGTATTTT CSADGASGRMADTQYF
. once TRBJ1-2 TRBV4-3 TGCGCCAGCAGCCCCCGGACAGCGAACTATGGCTACACCTTC CASSPRTANYGYTF
. few TRBJ2-3 TRBV9 TGTGCCAGCAGGGCGACCAGCGGTACGCAGTATTTT CASRATSGTQYF
. . TRBJ1-5 TRBV7-2 TGTGCCAGCAGCTTAGGACAGCCAGGGATCAATCAGCCCCAGCATTTT CASSLGQPGINQPQHF
TRBD2 . TRBJ2-3 TRBV18 TGTGCCAGCTCAACCACGGGGGGAACTAGCACAGATACGCAGTATTTT CASSTTGGTSTDTQYF
. . TRBJ1-1 TRBV4-1 TGCGCCAGCAGCCTAACTGCCACAGGGAACACTGAAGCTTTCTTT CASSLTATGNTEAFF
. . TRBJ2-7 TRBV11-1 TGTGCCAGCAGCTATCGGAGGGAGTCCTACGAGCAGTACTTC CASSYRRESYEQYF
. few TRBJ1-3 TRBV7-6 TGTGCCAGCAGCTCTCCCCTTGGAGAGACTTCTGGAAACACCATATATTTT CASSSPLGETSGNTIYF
TRBD1 . TRBJ1-2 TRBV10-3 TGTGCCATCAGTCCCTCAATGGGGACAGATGGCTACACCTTC CAISPSMGTDGYTF
. . TRBJ2-3 TRBV5-4 TGTGCCAGCAGCTTAGGGGCGAGAAGTAAAGATACGCAGTATTTT CASSLGARSKDTQYF